These T cell receptor beta chains were read from a single sample in a study of T cells after yellow fever vaccination. Using its own MiXCR run on the 5' RACE reads, TCRdb lists one record per CDR3 protein. The sample shows 600,000 to 750,000 distinct CDR3 sequences, 10% to 15% of them seen only once. The material sequenced was PBMCs, taken on the day of the yellow fever booster vaccination. The origin of the receptors is a man under 40 who received the YFV17D yellow fever vaccine. The CDR3 runs from the conserved cysteine through the conserved F or W. The order of the fields is clone size, D gene, V gene, J gene, CDR3 length, CDR3 protein, CDR3 DNA. D genes are given only for firm matches. Size is stated for part of the rows, as once, few or many counts, or as a class when the clone is expanded.

clone_size: few
d_call: TRBD1
v_call: TRBV10-1
j_call: TRBJ2-5
cdr3_length: 15
cdr3_aa: CASSVGQGRQETQYF
cdr3_nt: TGCGCCAGCAGTGTCGGACAGGGGAGGCAAGAGACCCAGTACTTC

clone_size: few
d_call: .
v_call: TRBV20-1
j_call: TRBJ2-3
cdr3_length: 14
cdr3_aa: CSASGPRSTDTQYF
cdr3_nt: TGCAGTGCTAGTGGGCCGCGTAGCACAGATACGCAGTATTTT

clone_size: .
d_call: TRBD2
v_call: TRBV7-3
j_call: TRBJ2-1
cdr3_length: 17
cdr3_aa: CASSLTPSSSGMVEQFF
cdr3_nt: TGTGCCAGCAGCCTCACCCCGTCGTCTAGCGGGATGGTTGAGCAGTTCTTC

clone_size: few
d_call: TRBD2
v_call: TRBV5-1
j_call: TRBJ2-5
cdr3_length: 17
cdr3_aa: CASSLGETSGGQETQYF
cdr3_nt: TGCGCCAGCAGCTTGGGAGAAACTAGCGGAGGACAAGAGACCCAGTACTTC

clone_size: few
d_call: TRBD1
v_call: TRBV5-1
j_call: TRBJ1-1
cdr3_length: 12
cdr3_aa: CASSVQGTEAFF
cdr3_nt: TGCGCCAGCAGCGTACAGGGGACTGAAGCTTTCTTT

clone_size: .
d_call: .
v_call: TRBV11-2
j_call: TRBJ2-7
cdr3_length: 13
cdr3_aa: CASSPVGGPEQYF
cdr3_nt: TGTGCCAGCAGCCCCGTGGGAGGCCCCGAGCAGTACTTC

clone_size: .
d_call: TRBD1
v_call: TRBV10-3
j_call: TRBJ2-1
cdr3_length: 19
cdr3_aa: CAISELDRGPQSGYNEQFF
cdr3_nt: TGTGCCATCAGTGAGTTGGACAGGGGGCCCCAGAGTGGCTACAATGAGCAGTTCTTC

clone_size: .
d_call: .
v_call: TRBV28
j_call: TRBJ1-2
cdr3_length: 14
cdr3_aa: CASSLPPGDYGYTF
cdr3_nt: TGTGCCAGCAGTTTACCCCCAGGGGACTATGGCTACACCTTC

clone_size: few
d_call: .
v_call: TRBV27
j_call: TRBJ2-7
cdr3_length: 13
cdr3_aa: CASRTAASYEQYF
cdr3_nt: TGTGCCAGCAGGACAGCGGCATCCTACGAGCAGTACTTC

clone_size: .
d_call: .
v_call: TRBV20-1
j_call: TRBJ2-1
cdr3_length: 14
cdr3_aa: CSARPRMTYNEQFF
cdr3_nt: TGCAGTGCTAGACCTCGGATGACCTACAATGAGCAGTTCTTC

clone_size: few
d_call: .
v_call: TRBV4-2
j_call: TRBJ1-1
cdr3_length: 17
cdr3_aa: CASSQEVVAGTGTEAFF
cdr3_nt: TGTGCCAGCAGCCAAGAGGTGGTGGCGGGGACGGGAACTGAAGCTTTCTTT

clone_size: few
d_call: TRBD1
v_call: TRBV5-5
j_call: TRBJ2-2
cdr3_length: 17
cdr3_aa: CASIPSPGTAGSGELFF
cdr3_nt: TGTGCCAGCATCCCTAGTCCCGGGACAGCCGGGTCGGGGGAGCTGTTTTTT

clone_size: few
d_call: .
v_call: TRBV6-5
j_call: TRBJ1-3
cdr3_length: 16
cdr3_aa: CASSRGRRDGGNTIYF
cdr3_nt: TGTGCCAGCAGCAGGGGACGCCGGGACGGAGGAAACACCATATATTTT

clone_size: .
d_call: .
v_call: TRBV19
j_call: TRBJ2-3
cdr3_length: 15
cdr3_aa: CASTPGAKGTDTQYF
cdr3_nt: TGTGCCAGTACCCCAGGGGCGAAGGGCACAGATACGCAGTATTTT

clone_size: few
d_call: TRBD2
v_call: TRBV10-3
j_call: TRBJ2-1
cdr3_length: 15
cdr3_aa: CAITPSGANYNEQFF
cdr3_nt: TGTGCCATCACCCCTAGCGGGGCCAATTACAATGAGCAGTTCTTC

clone_size: few
d_call: .
v_call: TRBV24-1
j_call: TRBJ2-7
cdr3_length: 14
cdr3_aa: CATSAGAGTYEQYF
cdr3_nt: TGTGCCACCAGTGCAGGAGCGGGCACCTACGAGCAGTACTTC

clone_size: many
d_call: .
v_call: TRBV3-1
j_call: TRBJ2-2
cdr3_length: 15
cdr3_aa: CASSHIAGQTGELFF
cdr3_nt: TGTGCCAGCAGCCATATCGCGGGACAGACCGGGGAGCTGTTTTTT

clone_size: few
d_call: .
v_call: TRBV9
j_call: TRBJ2-7
cdr3_length: 15
cdr3_aa: CASSVETGASYEQYF
cdr3_nt: TGTGCCAGCAGCGTAGAAACGGGAGCGTCCTACGAGCAGTACTTC

clone_size: few
d_call: .
v_call: TRBV6-5
j_call: TRBJ2-1
cdr3_length: 16
cdr3_aa: CASSYLRAGVNNEQFF
cdr3_nt: TGTGCCAGCAGTTACCTCCGAGCCGGAGTAAACAATGAGCAGTTCTTC

clone_size: .
d_call: TRBD1
v_call: TRBV5-1
j_call: TRBJ2-6
cdr3_length: 19
cdr3_aa: CASSLGGPGTGVGANVLTF
cdr3_nt: TGCGCCAGCAGCTTGGGGGGTCCCGGGACAGGGGTCGGGGCCAACGTCCTGACTTTC

clone_size: .
d_call: .
v_call: TRBV11-2
j_call: TRBJ2-7
cdr3_length: 15
cdr3_aa: CASSLGAGVFYEQYF
cdr3_nt: TGTGCCAGCAGCTTAGGGGCAGGAGTCTTTTACGAGCAGTACTTC

clone_size: few
d_call: .
v_call: TRBV19
j_call: TRBJ2-3
cdr3_length: 14
cdr3_aa: CASAPRGSSDTQYF
cdr3_nt: TGTGCCAGTGCCCCCAGAGGGAGTTCAGATACGCAGTATTTT

clone_size: few
d_call: TRBD2
v_call: TRBV9
j_call: TRBJ2-1
cdr3_length: 16
cdr3_aa: CASSPQGGRGYNEQFF
cdr3_nt: TGTGCCAGCAGCCCTCAGGGCGGGAGAGGATACAATGAGCAGTTCTTC

clone_size: few
d_call: .
v_call: TRBV20-1
j_call: TRBJ2-7
cdr3_length: 14
cdr3_aa: CSSQSDKRNYEQYF
cdr3_nt: TGCAGTTCCCAATCTGATAAAAGGAATTACGAGCAGTACTTC

clone_size: .
d_call: TRBD1
v_call: TRBV19
j_call: TRBJ2-7
cdr3_length: 13
cdr3_aa: CASRRDRYYEQYF
cdr3_nt: TGTGCCAGTAGACGGGACAGGTACTACGAGCAGTACTTC

clone_size: few
d_call: TRBD1
v_call: TRBV4-3
j_call: TRBJ1-2
cdr3_length: 13
cdr3_aa: CASSQDRQYGYTF
cdr3_nt: TGCGCCAGCAGCCAGGACAGGCAGTATGGCTACACCTTC

clone_size: .
d_call: .
v_call: TRBV28
j_call: TRBJ2-5
cdr3_length: 15
cdr3_aa: CASSPPGGARETQYF
cdr3_nt: TGTGCCAGCAGTCCCCCTGGGGGGGCGAGGGAGACCCAGTACTTC

clone_size: .
d_call: TRBD2
v_call: TRBV12-3/TRBV12-4
j_call: TRBJ2-7
cdr3_length: 16
cdr3_aa: CASSLALLAGVGEQYF
cdr3_nt: TGTGCCAGCAGTTTAGCGCTACTAGCGGGAGTTGGCGAGCAGTACTTC

clone_size: few
d_call: TRBD1
v_call: TRBV7-9
j_call: TRBJ2-5
cdr3_length: 15
cdr3_aa: CASSPGTGYQETQYF
cdr3_nt: TGTGCCAGCAGCCCAGGGACAGGCTATCAAGAGACCCAGTACTTC

clone_size: .
d_call: .
v_call: TRBV23-1
j_call: TRBJ2-1
cdr3_length: 17
cdr3_aa: CASSQHQTLSSYNEQFF
cdr3_nt: TGCGCCAGCAGTCAACATCAGACCCTGAGCTCCTACAATGAGCAGTTCTTC

clone_size: many
d_call: .
v_call: TRBV5-1
j_call: TRBJ2-5
cdr3_length: 15
cdr3_aa: CASSLVLGSPETQYF
cdr3_nt: TGCGCCAGCAGCTTGGTTTTAGGTTCTCCAGAGACCCAGTACTTC

clone_size: .
d_call: TRBD2
v_call: TRBV3-1
j_call: TRBJ2-1
cdr3_length: 18
cdr3_aa: CASSRSGGGFYSYNEQFF
cdr3_nt: TGTGCCAGCAGCCGCAGCGGGGGGGGTTTTTACTCCTACAATGAGCAGTTCTTC

clone_size: few
d_call: TRBD2
v_call: TRBV7-3
j_call: TRBJ2-3
cdr3_length: 14
cdr3_aa: CASSGSGRSDTQYF
cdr3_nt: TGTGCCAGCAGCGGTAGCGGGAGGTCAGATACGCAGTATTTT

clone_size: .
d_call: TRBD1
v_call: TRBV5-1
j_call: TRBJ1-1
cdr3_length: 15
cdr3_aa: CASSLGKGASSEAFF
cdr3_nt: TGCGCCAGCAGCTTGGGTAAGGGGGCGTCGTCTGAAGCTTTCTTT

clone_size: few
d_call: .
v_call: TRBV10-3
j_call: TRBJ2-1
cdr3_length: 13
cdr3_aa: CAIRGSSGGEQFF
cdr3_nt: TGTGCCATCAGGGGATCCTCCGGCGGTGAGCAGTTCTTC